The 13 T cell receptor beta chains below all came from one sample that was sequenced in a study of shared clonotypes between healthy human individuals. Sequenced by immunoSEQ multiplex PCR; TCRdb stores in-frame clones only, minus some. Here the sample spans fewer than 1 million clones, 90% to 97% being singletons. Naive CD8 cells lacked CD45RO, underwent positive selection for CCR7 and left out terminally differentiated effector memory CD45RA+ cells. The specimen sequenced was naive CD8+ T cells sorted from blood. The receptor source for this set is a man aged 25-40 years in good health.

The chain recombines TRBV7-6 with TRBJ2-7; D unresolved. Germline V gene data show CDR1 as SGHVS and CDR2 as FNYEAQ. Trimming stripped 1 base from V and 11 bases from J, with 12 bases between. This CDR3 contains 12 residues. The CDR3 spells CASSLGPAPEYF. The DNA for the CDR3 is TGTGCCAGCAGCTTAGGTCCAGCCCCCGAGTACTTC.

A single count supports this clone. This chain uses TRBV19 with TRBJ2-1; TRBD2 might be the D (5 bases). Trimming removed 6 bases at V and 4 bases at J, with 16 bases between. The CDR3 runs to 15 residues. Per germline, CDR1 LNHDA and CDR2 SQIVND (reference sequence). The CDR3: CASSHPAGAYNEQFF. The DNA for the CDR3 is TGTGCCAGTAGCCACCCCGCGGGTGCTTACAATGAGCAGTTCTTC. The entire variable domain, with the rest obtained from reference TRBV19 and TRBJ2-1, is as follows: DGGITQSPKYLFRKEGQNVTLSCEQNLNHDAMYWYRQDPGQGLRLIYYSQIVNDFQKGDIAEGYSVSREKKESFPLTVTSAQKNPTAFYLCASSHPAGAYNEQFFGPGTRLTVL.

The chain employs TRBV5-1 and TRBJ2-7; D may be TRBD1 (7 bases). CDR1 is SGHRS, CDR2 YFSETQ, per germline. V was shortened by 2 bases and J by 5 bases, with 14 bases between the two germline ends. The length of the CDR3 is 14 residues. CDR3: CASSFRDSGHEQYF. The CDR3 DNA follows: TGCGCCAGCAGCTTCCGGGACAGCGGGCACGAGCAGTACTTC.

V gene TRBV9 combines with J gene TRBJ2-3; D is unresolved. The germline V gene has CDR1 SGDLS and CDR2 YYNGEE. V was trimmed by 5 bases and J by 0 bases, leaving 7 bases between them. There are 13 residues in the CDR3. The CDR3 DNA reads TGTGCCAGCAGTCCAGAGAGCACAGATACGCAGTATTTT. Translating it yields CASSPESTDTQYF.

This clone was recorded only once. This chain links TRBV7-9 with TRBJ2-3, with 9 nucleotides matching TRBD1. The CDR3 covers 16 residues. From germline, CDR1 is SEHNR and CDR2 FQNEAQ (reference sequence). With 1 base clipped from V and 3 bases from J, the junction kept 5 bases outside the gene matches. CDR3 sequence (DNA): TGTGCCAGCAGCTTAGACGCCGGACAGGGGACAGATACGCAGTATTTT. This codes for CASSLDAGQGTDTQYF.

The chain links TRBV7-9 to TRBJ1-2; D remains ambiguous. Looked up from germline, CDR1 is SEHNR and CDR2 is FQNEAQ (reference sequence). With 2 bases removed from V and 2 bases from J, the gap between germline ends came to 12 bases. CDR3 length: 15 amino acids. CDR3 in amino acids: CASSLNSGDNYGYTF. The DNA for the CDR3 is TGTGCCAGCAGCTTAAATTCGGGAGACAACTATGGCTACACCTTC.

This rearrangement joins TRBV27 to TRBJ2-7, with 8 bases matching TRBD1. This CDR3 is built from 14 residues. The germline gives CDR1 MNHEY, CDR2 SMNVEV (reference sequence). With V trimmed by 6 bases and J by 3 bases, 7 bases remained unmatched. In DNA, the CDR3 is TGTGCCAGCAGCCCAGGGGGCGTTTTCTACGAGCAGTACTTC. It specifies CASSPGGVFYEQYF.

The CDR3 loop is CASSPVTSGPTDTQYF. The DNA for the CDR3 is TGTGCCAGCAGCCCAGTGACTAGCGGGCCCACAGATACGCAGTATTTT. The chain uses TRBV7-9 and TRBJ2-3, with 10 bases matching TRBD2. Trimming took 5 bases from V and 2 from J; bases not matched to a gene: 7. The V gene's germline CDR1 is SEHNR and CDR2 FQNEAQ (reference sequence). The CDR3 is made up of 16 amino acids.

This clone was seen once. The rearrangement uses TRBV4-2 and TRBJ2-7; the D is unclear. With 0 bases removed from V and 3 bases from J, the gap between germline ends came to 12 bases. The germline V gene has CDR1 LGHNA and CDR2 YNFKEQ. The CDR3 is 15 amino acids. The DNA for the CDR3 is TGTGCCAGCAGCCAAGATCGTTTCAGCAGCTACGAGCAGTACTTC. Amino acids: CASSQDRFSSYEQYF.

Only a few counts were recorded for this clone. The junction departs from the called germline gene at one end, perhaps through a read error. The V and J genes are TRBV7-7 and TRBJ2-1; TRBD1 matches 7 bases. Germline-derived CDR1 and CDR2 are SSHAT and FNYEAQ (reference sequence). The CDR3 totals 15 residues. The CDR3 spells CASSLGPGGLNEQFF. The CDR3 DNA reads as TGTGCTAGCAGCCTGGGCCCAGGGGGTTTAAATGAGCAGTTCTTC.

The rearrangement joins TRBV27 to TRBJ2-1; 10 positions match TRBD2. V lost 6 bases, J lost 9 bases, and 5 bases stayed unmatched. CDR1 is MNHEY, CDR2 SMNVEV, per germline (reference sequence). The CDR3 has 13 residues. For the CDR3, the DNA is TGTGCCAGCAGCCCGGGACTAGCGAGTGAGCAGTTCTTC. Translated, it gives CASSPGLASEQFF.

This clone was counted a single time. This rearrangement joins TRBV7-9 to TRBJ2-5; D might be TRBD2 (5 bases). This CDR3 comprises 16 residues. Germline V lookup: CDR1 SEHNR, CDR2 FQNEAQ (reference sequence). V lost 5 bases, J lost 2 bases, and 18 bases lay in between. CDR3 protein: CASSLYPGSEQETQYF. Written as DNA, the CDR3 is TGTGCCAGCAGCCTATATCCGGGGTCAGAACAAGAGACCCAGTACTTC.

The rearrangement uses TRBV2 and TRBJ2-7, with 8 bases aligning to TRBD2. V lost 8 bases to trimming and J lost 2 bases; unmatched junction nucleotides: 8. CDR1 SNHLY and CDR2 FYNNEI come from the germline V gene. The CDR3 runs to 14 residues. CDR3 region: CASLDGRATYEQYF. The CDR3 region has the DNA TGTGCCAGCTTAGACGGGAGGGCCACCTACGAGCAGTACTTC.